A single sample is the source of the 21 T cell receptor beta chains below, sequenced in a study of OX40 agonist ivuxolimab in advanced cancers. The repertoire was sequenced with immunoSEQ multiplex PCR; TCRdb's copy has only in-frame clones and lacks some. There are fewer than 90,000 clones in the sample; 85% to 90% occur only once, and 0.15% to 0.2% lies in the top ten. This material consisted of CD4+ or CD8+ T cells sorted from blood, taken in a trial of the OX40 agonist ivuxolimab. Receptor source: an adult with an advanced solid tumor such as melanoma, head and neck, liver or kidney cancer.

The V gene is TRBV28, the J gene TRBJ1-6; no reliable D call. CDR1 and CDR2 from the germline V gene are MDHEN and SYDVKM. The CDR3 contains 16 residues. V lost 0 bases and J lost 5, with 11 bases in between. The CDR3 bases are TGTGCCAGCAGTTTATGGGGCGGGAACCATAATTCACCCCTCCACTTT. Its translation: CASSLWGGNHNSPLHF.

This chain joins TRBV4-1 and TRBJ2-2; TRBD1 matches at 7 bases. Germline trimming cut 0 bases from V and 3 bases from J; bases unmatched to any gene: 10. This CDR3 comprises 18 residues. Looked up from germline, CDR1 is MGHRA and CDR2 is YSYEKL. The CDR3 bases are TGCGCCAGCAGCCAAGACCCAGTGGGACAGAGCTACACCGGGGAGCTGTTTTTT. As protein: CASSQDPVGQSYTGELFF.

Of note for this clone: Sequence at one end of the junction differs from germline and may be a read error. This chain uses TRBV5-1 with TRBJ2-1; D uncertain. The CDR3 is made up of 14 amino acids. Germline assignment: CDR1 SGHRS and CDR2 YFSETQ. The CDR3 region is CASRRGDTYNERFF. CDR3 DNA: TGCGCCAGCAGGAGAGGTGACACCTACAATGAGCGGTTCTTC.

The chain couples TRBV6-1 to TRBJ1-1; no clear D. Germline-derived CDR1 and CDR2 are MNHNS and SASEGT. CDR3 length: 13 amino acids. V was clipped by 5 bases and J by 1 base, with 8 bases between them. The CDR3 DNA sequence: TGTGCCAGCAGTTCATCACGGAACACTGAAGCTTTCTTT. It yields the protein CASSSSRNTEAFF.

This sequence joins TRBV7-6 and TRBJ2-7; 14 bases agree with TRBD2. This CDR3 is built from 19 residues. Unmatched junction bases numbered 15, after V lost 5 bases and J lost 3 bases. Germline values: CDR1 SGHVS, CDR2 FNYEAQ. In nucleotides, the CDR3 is TGTGCCAGCAGCCGAAAGGGGGGACTAGCGGGGGTACCAAGCTACGAGCAGTACGTC. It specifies CASSRKGGLAGVPSYEQYV.

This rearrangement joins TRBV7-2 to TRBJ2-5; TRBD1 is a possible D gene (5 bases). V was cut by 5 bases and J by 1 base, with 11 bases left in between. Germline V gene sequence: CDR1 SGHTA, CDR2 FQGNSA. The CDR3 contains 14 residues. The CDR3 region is CASSTQRGQETQYF. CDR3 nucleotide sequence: TGTGCCAGCAGCACCCAAAGGGGCCAAGAGACCCAGTACTTC.

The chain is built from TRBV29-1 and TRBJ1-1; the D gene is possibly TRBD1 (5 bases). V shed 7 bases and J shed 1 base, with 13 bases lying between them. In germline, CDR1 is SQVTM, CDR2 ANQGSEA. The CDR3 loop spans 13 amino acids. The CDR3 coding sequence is TGCAGCGCGGGACCGCCAGGGAACACTGAAGCTTTCTTT. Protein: CSAGPPGNTEAFF.

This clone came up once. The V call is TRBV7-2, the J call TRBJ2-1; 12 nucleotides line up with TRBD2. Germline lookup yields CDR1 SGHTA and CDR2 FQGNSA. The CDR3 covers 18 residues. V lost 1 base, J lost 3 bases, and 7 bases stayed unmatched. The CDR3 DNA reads TGTGCCAGCAGCTTAGTCTCTGGGACTAGCGGGTTCTACAATGAGCAGTTCTTC. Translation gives CASSLVSGTSGFYNEQFF.

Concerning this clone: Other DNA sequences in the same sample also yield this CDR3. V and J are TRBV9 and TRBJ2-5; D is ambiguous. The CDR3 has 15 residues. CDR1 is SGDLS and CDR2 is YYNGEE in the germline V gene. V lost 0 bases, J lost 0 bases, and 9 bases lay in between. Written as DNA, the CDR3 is TGTGCCAGCAGCGTAGCATCAGCGTACCAAGAGACCCAGTACTTC. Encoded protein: CASSVASAYQETQYF.

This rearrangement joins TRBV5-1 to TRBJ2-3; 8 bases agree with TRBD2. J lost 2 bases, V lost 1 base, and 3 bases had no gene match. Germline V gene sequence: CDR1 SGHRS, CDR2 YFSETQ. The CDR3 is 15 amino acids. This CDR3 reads CASSLMGLVTDTQYF. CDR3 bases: TGCGCCAGCAGCTTGATGGGACTAGTCACAGATACGCAGTATTTT.

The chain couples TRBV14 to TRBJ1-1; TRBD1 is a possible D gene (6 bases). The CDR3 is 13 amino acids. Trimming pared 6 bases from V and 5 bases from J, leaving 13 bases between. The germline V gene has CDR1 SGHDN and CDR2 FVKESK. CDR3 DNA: TGTGCCAGCAGTCGACAGAGGGGGACTGAAGCTTTCTTT. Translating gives CASSRQRGTEAFF.

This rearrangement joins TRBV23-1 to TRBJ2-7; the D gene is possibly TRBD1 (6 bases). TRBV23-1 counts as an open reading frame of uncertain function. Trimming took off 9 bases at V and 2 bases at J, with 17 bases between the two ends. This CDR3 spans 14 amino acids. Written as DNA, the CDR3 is TGCGCCAGAACCCCGACAGGCCAACCCTACGAGCAGTACGTC. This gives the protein CARTPTGQPYEQYV.

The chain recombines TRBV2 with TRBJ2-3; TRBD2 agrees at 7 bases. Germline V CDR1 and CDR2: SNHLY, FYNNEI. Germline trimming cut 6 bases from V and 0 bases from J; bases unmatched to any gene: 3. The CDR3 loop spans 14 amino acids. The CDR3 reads CASSRDYSTDTQYF. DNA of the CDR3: TGTGCCAGCAGCCGGGACTATAGCACAGATACGCAGTATTTT.

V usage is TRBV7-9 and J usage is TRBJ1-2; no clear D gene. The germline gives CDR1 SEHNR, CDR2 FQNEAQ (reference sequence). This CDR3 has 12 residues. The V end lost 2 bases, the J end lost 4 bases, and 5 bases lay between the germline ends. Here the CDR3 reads CASSLTGYGYTF. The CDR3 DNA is TGTGCCAGCAGCTTAACCGGCTATGGCTACACCTTC.

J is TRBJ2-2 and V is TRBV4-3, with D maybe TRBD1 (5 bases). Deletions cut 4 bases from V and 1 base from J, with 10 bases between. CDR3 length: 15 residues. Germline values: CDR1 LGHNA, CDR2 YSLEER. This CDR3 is CASSRREGNTGELFF. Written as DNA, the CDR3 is TGCGCCAGCAGCCGCAGGGAAGGGAACACCGGGGAGCTGTTTTTT.

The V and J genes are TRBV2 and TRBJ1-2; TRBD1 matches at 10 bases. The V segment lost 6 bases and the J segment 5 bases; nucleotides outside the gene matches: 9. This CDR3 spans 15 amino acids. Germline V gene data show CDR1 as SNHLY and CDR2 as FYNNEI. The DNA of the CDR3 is TGTGCCAGCAGACGAGACAGGGGGCGAGGGTATGGCTACACCTTC. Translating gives CASRRDRGRGYGYTF.

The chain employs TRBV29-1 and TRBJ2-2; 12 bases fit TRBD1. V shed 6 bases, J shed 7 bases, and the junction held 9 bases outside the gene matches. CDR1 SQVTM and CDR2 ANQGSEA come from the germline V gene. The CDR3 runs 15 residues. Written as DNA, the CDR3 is TGCAGCGTCACCGGGACAGGGGGCTCTGTCGGGGAGCTGTTTTTT. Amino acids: CSVTGTGGSVGELFF.

The CDR3 loop reads CASSRDRGGGITDTQYF. The CDR3 DNA is TGCGCCAGCAGCCGAGATCGCGGCGGGGGAATCACAGATACGCAGTATTTT. The chain carries TRBV5-1 and TRBJ2-3, with 7 bases identical to TRBD2. The V gene's germline CDR1 is SGHRS and CDR2 YFSETQ. The J segment lost 2 bases and the V segment lost 4 bases, leaving 13 bases of the junction unmatched. The CDR3 spans 17 residues.

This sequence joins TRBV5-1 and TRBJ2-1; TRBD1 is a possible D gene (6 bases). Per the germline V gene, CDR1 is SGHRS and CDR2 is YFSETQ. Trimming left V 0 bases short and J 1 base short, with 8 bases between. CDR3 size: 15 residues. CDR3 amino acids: CASSLGTESYNEQFF. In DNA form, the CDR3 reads TGCGCCAGCAGCTTGGGGACAGAGTCCTACAATGAGCAGTTCTTC.

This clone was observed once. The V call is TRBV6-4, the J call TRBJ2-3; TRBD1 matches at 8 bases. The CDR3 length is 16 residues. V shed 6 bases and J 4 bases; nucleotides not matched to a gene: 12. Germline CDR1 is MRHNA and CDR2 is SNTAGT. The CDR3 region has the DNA TGTGCCAGCAGACCATCGGGACAGGACAAGGCAGATACGCAGTATTTT. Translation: CASRPSGQDKADTQYF.

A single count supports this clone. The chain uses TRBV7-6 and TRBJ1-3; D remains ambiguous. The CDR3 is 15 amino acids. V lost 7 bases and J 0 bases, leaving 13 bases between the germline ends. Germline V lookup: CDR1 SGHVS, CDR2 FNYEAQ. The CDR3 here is CASILRTSSGNTIYF. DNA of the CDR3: TGTGCCAGCATCCTCAGGACGAGCTCTGGAAACACCATATATTTT.